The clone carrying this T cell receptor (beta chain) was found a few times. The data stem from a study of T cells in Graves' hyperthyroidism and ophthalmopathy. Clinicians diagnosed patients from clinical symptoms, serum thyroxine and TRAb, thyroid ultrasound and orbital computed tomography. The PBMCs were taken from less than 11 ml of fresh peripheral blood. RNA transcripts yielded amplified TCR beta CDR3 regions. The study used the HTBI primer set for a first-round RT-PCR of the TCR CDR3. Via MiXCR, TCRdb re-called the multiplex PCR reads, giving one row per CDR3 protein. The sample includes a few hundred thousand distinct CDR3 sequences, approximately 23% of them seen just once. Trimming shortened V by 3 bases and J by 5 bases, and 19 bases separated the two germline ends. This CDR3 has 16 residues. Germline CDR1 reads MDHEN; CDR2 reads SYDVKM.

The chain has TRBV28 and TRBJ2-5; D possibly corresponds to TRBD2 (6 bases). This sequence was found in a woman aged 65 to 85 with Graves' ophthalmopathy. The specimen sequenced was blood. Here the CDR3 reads CASSFRQGGDAETQYF. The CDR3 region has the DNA TGTGCCAGCAGTTTCAGGCAGGGAGGTGATGCGGAGACCCAGTACTTC.